A single sample is the source of the 25 T cell receptor beta chains below, sequenced in a study of blood T cell repertoires in COVID-19. This table comes from immunoSEQ multiplex PCR, and its TCRdb copy is limited to in-frame clones, with some not included. The sample contains 250,000 to 350,000 clones, roughly 90% of which appear only once. The sample comprised peripheral blood. Receptors originate from a woman aged 25 to 45 with COVID-19, enrolled during active disease.

V usage is TRBV7-9 and J usage is TRBJ2-7, with TRBD2 matching 9 bases. With V trimmed by 5 bases and J by 6 bases, 5 bases remained unmatched. CDR3 size: 13 residues. Germline loops: CDR1 SEHNR, CDR2 FQNEAQ (reference sequence). CDR3 amino acids: CASSTGLASEQYF. CDR3 in DNA: TGTGCCAGCAGCACGGGACTAGCAAGCGAGCAGTACTTC.

The chain has TRBV28 and TRBJ1-1; 10 nucleotides match TRBD1. CDR1 is MDHEN, CDR2 SYDVKM, per germline. The CDR3 is 15 amino acids. V lost 1 base, J lost 6 bases, and 5 bases stayed unmatched. This chain's CDR3 is CASSLYGTGVAEAFF. Written as DNA, the CDR3 is TGTGCCAGCAGTTTATACGGGACAGGGGTCGCTGAAGCTTTCTTT.

This clone appeared a single time. This chain joins TRBV4-2 and TRBJ2-1; D unresolved. Germline loops: CDR1 LGHNA, CDR2 YNFKEQ. Trimming took 1 base from V and 7 from J, leaving 8 bases between them. The CDR3 consists of 13 residues. The DNA for the CDR3 is TGTGCCAGCAGCCAAGGACTCTTTAATGAGCAGTTCTTC. As protein: CASSQGLFNEQFF.

The J gene is TRBJ1-5, the V gene TRBV5-1, with a weak D call TRBD1 (6 bases). The CDR3 is 12 amino acids. Germline V gives CDR1 SGHRS, CDR2 YFSETQ. The V gene lost 6 bases and the J gene lost 6 bases, with 10 bases spanning the gap. The CDR3 sequence is CASKQGAQPQHF. CDR3 DNA sequence: TGCGCCAGCAAACAGGGAGCTCAGCCCCAGCATTTT.

V and J are TRBV10-3 and TRBJ2-3; D ambiguous. CDR3 size: 12 residues. From germline, CDR1 is ENHRY and CDR2 SYGVKD. The V end was cut by 0 bases, the J end by 6 bases, with 4 bases between. The CDR3 is CAISESSDTQYF. The CDR3 bases are TGTGCCATCAGTGAGTCGAGCGATACGCAGTATTTT.

This clone came up a few times. The V and J genes are TRBV10-1 and TRBJ1-4, with D unclear. Germline V CDR1 and CDR2: WNHNN, SYGVQD (reference sequence). The CDR3 has 16 amino acids. V lost 5 bases and J lost 8, with 21 bases in between. CDR3 protein: CASSLSLEGRREKLFF. Written as DNA, the CDR3 is TGCGCCAGCAGTCTATCCCTGGAGGGTCGCAGGGAAAAACTGTTTTTT.

This rearrangement joins TRBV29-1 to TRBJ2-5, with 12 bases lining up with TRBD1. The CDR3 consists of 17 residues. CDR1 is SQVTM, CDR2 ANQGSEA, per germline. J was trimmed by 2 bases and V by 3 bases; bases with no gene match: 10. The CDR3 is CSVEGPGTGGFQETQYF. CDR3 DNA: TGCAGCGTTGAGGGGCCCGGGACAGGGGGCTTTCAAGAGACCCAGTACTTC.

The chain is built from TRBV12-5 and TRBJ1-1; no clear D gene. CDR1 is LGHNT, CDR2 FRNRAP, per germline. The CDR3 is 15 amino acids. V dropped 0 bases and J dropped 3 bases, with 11 bases sitting between them. DNA of the CDR3: TGTGCTAGTGGTTTGGTACTAGGGTCTGACACTGAAGCTTTCTTT. Protein sequence: CASGLVLGSDTEAFF.

The gene calls are TRBV12-3 or TRBV12-4 and TRBJ2-1, with D tentatively TRBD2 (6 bases). Trimming pared 0 bases from V and 14 bases from J, leaving 11 bases between. The CDR3 covers 12 residues. The CDR3 protein is CASSLAVGSEFF. Here the CDR3 DNA reads TGTGCCAGCAGTTTAGCGGTCGGGAGCGAGTTCTTC.

The J gene is TRBJ2-7, the V gene TRBV5-1; a possible D gene is TRBD2 (5 bases). Germline lookup yields CDR1 SGHRS and CDR2 YFSETQ. This CDR3 comprises 13 residues. Trimming cost V 4 bases and J 5 bases, with 13 bases left between them. CDR3: CASSLVGGDEQYF. The CDR3 DNA follows: TGCGCCAGCAGCCTAGTAGGAGGCGACGAGCAGTACTTC.

This clone appeared once. The chain uses TRBV28 and TRBJ1-4; possible D gene TRBD1, 5 bases. CDR1 and CDR2 from the germline V gene are MDHEN and SYDVKM. The V end was cut by 6 bases, the J end by 7 bases, with 15 bases between. This CDR3 has 14 amino acids. The DNA of the CDR3 is TGTGCCAGCAGGCTTAACATCCAGGGTGAAAAACTGTTTTTT. The encoded protein is CASRLNIQGEKLFF.

The rearrangement links TRBV14 to TRBJ1-2, with no clear D. Trimming stripped 3 bases from V and 4 bases from J, with 15 bases between. CDR1 and CDR2 (germline): SGHDN, FVKESK. This CDR3 is 15 amino acids long. The CDR3 sequence: CASSHSSQRGYGYTF. The CDR3 nucleotides are TGTGCCAGCAGCCATAGTTCTCAACGAGGCTATGGCTACACCTTC.

The chain carries TRBV20-1 and TRBJ2-7; 10 nucleotides line up with TRBD2. CDR1 and CDR2 (germline): DFQATT, SNEGSKA (reference sequence). The CDR3 loop spans 15 amino acids. The V segment lost 3 bases and the J segment 2 bases; nucleotides outside the gene matches: 7. The CDR3 region is CSASPLAGVAYEQYF. The CDR3 DNA reads as TGCAGTGCTAGTCCCCTAGCGGGAGTAGCCTACGAGCAGTACTTC.

J is TRBJ2-7 and V is TRBV5-4; possibly TRBD2 for D (6 bases). This CDR3 is built from 15 residues. Trimming left V 0 bases short and J 4 bases short, with 14 bases between. Germline CDR1 and CDR2: SGHNT and YYREEE (reference sequence). CDR3 region: CASSLGRRGSYEQYF. Here the CDR3 DNA reads TGTGCCAGCAGCTTGGGTAGGAGGGGCAGTTACGAGCAGTACTTC.

The chain uses TRBV19 and TRBJ1-1; D is unresolved. Trimming pared 2 bases from V and 5 bases from J, leaving 18 bases between. This CDR3 spans 16 amino acids. Looked up from germline, CDR1 is LNHDA and CDR2 is SQIVND (reference sequence). For the CDR3, the DNA is TGTGCCAGTAGTATATGGGTTGTCCGGTCGGGGACTGAAGCTTTCTTT. Translated: CASSIWVVRSGTEAFF. Full variable domain (remainder filled in from reference TRBV19 and TRBJ1-1): DGGITQSPKYLFRKEGQNVTLSCEQNLNHDAMYWYRQDPGQGLRLIYYSQIVNDFQKGDIAEGYSVSREKKESFPLTVTSAQKNPTAFYLCASSIWVVRSGTEAFFGQGTRLTVV.

V gene TRBV6-5 combines with J gene TRBJ1-1; D is unclear. The CDR3 consists of 14 residues. Per the germline V gene, CDR1 is MNHEY and CDR2 is SVGAGI. Trimming took off 2 bases at V and 0 bases at J, with 7 bases between the two ends. Here the CDR3 DNA reads TGTGCCAGCAGTTACAGTACAGTGAACACTGAAGCTTTCTTT. Residues: CASSYSTVNTEAFF.

The chain combines TRBV3-1 (or the pseudogene TRBV3-2) with TRBJ2-7; 7 bases match TRBD1. The CDR3 consists of 13 residues. The V segment lost 4 bases and the J segment 1 base; nucleotides outside the gene matches: 1. Germline assignment: CDR1 LGHDT and CDR2 YNNKEL (reference sequence). The CDR3 sequence: CASSRDSSYEQYF. The CDR3 DNA follows: TGTGCCAGCAGCCGGGACAGTTCCTACGAGCAGTACTTC.

CDR3 sequence: CASSQDTLNTEAFF. Here the CDR3 DNA reads TGTGCCAGCAGCCAAGATACTTTGAACACTGAAGCTTTCTTT. The chain links TRBV3-1 (or the pseudogene TRBV3-2) to TRBJ1-1, with D unclear. Germline assignment: CDR1 LGHDT and CDR2 YNNKEL (reference sequence). V lost 0 bases and J lost 0, with 5 bases in between. The CDR3 loop spans 14 amino acids.

The CDR3 loop reads CAWTSGQGLQETQYF. The CDR3 DNA follows: TGTGCCTGGACCTCCGGACAGGGACTACAGGAGACCCAGTACTTC. This chain connects TRBV30 to TRBJ2-5, with TRBD1 as a possible D gene (8 bases). The V gene's germline CDR1 is GTSNPN and CDR2 SVGIG (reference sequence). This CDR3 region has 15 residues. Trimming took 4 bases from V and 5 from J, leaving 20 bases between them.

About this clone: A junction boundary mismatches the germline segment, possibly from a read error. The chain employs TRBV30 and TRBJ1-2; 9 bases fit TRBD1. Germline V gene data show CDR1 as GTSNPN and CDR2 as SVGIG (reference sequence). The CDR3 is 13 amino acids. CDR3 residues: CAWSRTGADVAAF. The CDR3 DNA sequence: TGTGCCTGGTCAAGGACAGGGGCTGACGTGGCCGCCTTC. Based on the CDR3 plus reference TRBV30 and TRBJ1-2, the full variable domain is SQTIHQWPATLVQPVGSPLSLECTVEGTSNPNLYWYRQAAGRGLQLLFYSVGIGQISSEVPQNLSASRPQDRQFILSSKKLLLSDSGFYLCAWSRTGADVAAFGSGTRLTVV.

The chain employs TRBV5-5 and TRBJ2-7, with TRBD1 identical over 9 bases. V dropped 1 base and J dropped 0; count of bases not matched to a gene: 2. The germline V gene encodes CDR1 SGHKS and CDR2 YYEKEE (reference sequence). The CDR3 spans 15 residues. In DNA, the CDR3 is TGTGCCAGCAGCTTGACAGGGGGCCCCTCCTACGAGCAGTACTTC. It encodes CASSLTGGPSYEQYF.

The J gene is TRBJ2-3, the V gene TRBV5-6; D possibly corresponds to TRBD1 (6 bases). V lost 4 bases and J 6 bases, leaving 12 bases between the germline ends. Germline V gene sequence: CDR1 SGHDT, CDR2 YYEEEE. The CDR3 spans 13 residues. The CDR3 loop is CASSMPQGDTQYF. Written as DNA, the CDR3 is TGTGCCAGCAGCATGCCACAGGGTGATACGCAGTATTTT.

The chain combines TRBV30 with TRBJ2-1; 11 nucleotides agree with TRBD2. Unmatched junction bases numbered 11, after V lost 5 bases and J lost 5 bases. In germline, CDR1 is GTSNPN, CDR2 SVGIG (reference sequence). There are 16 residues in the CDR3. The CDR3, as DNA: TGTGCCTGGTGGAAGTTAGCGGGAGGGGATAACAATGAGCAGTTCTTC. Translated, it gives CAWWKLAGGDNNEQFF.

This sequence joins TRBV15 and TRBJ2-1; 15 bases agree with TRBD2. CDR1 LNHNV and CDR2 YYDKDF come from the germline V gene (reference sequence). There are 17 residues in the CDR3. Unmatched junction bases numbered 8, after V lost 4 bases and J lost 7 bases. CDR3 sequence: CATSNRRTSGRVNEQFF. The CDR3, as DNA: TGTGCCACCAGCAACAGGCGGACTAGCGGGAGGGTAAATGAGCAGTTCTTC.

The V call is TRBV29-1, the J call TRBJ1-5; D ambiguous. V was cut by 4 bases and J by 4 bases, with 8 bases left in between. Germline assignment: CDR1 SQVTM and CDR2 ANQGSEA. The CDR3 extends over 12 amino acids. CDR3 sequence reads: CSVGRDNQPQHF. The CDR3 DNA sequence: TGCAGCGTTGGGCGGGATAATCAGCCCCAGCATTTT.